This T cell receptor (beta chain) was sequenced during a study of tumor-infiltrating lymphocytes in localized non-small cell lung cancer. About the research overall: From each patient, both tumor and uninvolved lung, non-adjacent to tumor, were sampled.

Sequencing used immunoSEQ multiplex PCR; TCRdb keeps in-frame clones, though not all of them. The data show roughly 13,000 clones, approximately 68% seen once. Germline CDR1 and CDR2: LNHDA and SQIVND (reference sequence). The CDR3 consists of 14 residues. Trimming took 3 bases from V and 0 from J, leaving 7 bases between them. Sequenced input: lung tumor tissue. The TCR comes from a human donor with non-small cell lung cancer. This chain links TRBV19 with TRBJ2-3, with D unresolved. CDR3 region: CASSIQTSTDTQYF. CDR3 nucleotide sequence: TGTGCCAGTAGTATCCAGACTAGCACAGATACGCAGTATTTT.